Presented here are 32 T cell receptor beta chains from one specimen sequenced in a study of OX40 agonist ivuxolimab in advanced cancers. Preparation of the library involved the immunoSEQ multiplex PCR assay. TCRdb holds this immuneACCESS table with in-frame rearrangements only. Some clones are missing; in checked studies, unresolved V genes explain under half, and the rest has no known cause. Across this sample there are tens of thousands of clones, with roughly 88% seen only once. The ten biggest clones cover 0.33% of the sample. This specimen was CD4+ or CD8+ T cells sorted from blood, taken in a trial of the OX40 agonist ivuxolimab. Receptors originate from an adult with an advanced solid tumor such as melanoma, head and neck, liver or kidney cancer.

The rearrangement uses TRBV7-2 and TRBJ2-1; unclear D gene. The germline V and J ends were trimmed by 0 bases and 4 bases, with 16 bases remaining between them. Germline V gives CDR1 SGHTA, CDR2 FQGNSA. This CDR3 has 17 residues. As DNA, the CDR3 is TGTGCCAGCAGCTTAGCCCGGACCGTCGGCTATTACAATGAGCAGTTCTTC. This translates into CASSLARTVGYYNEQFF.

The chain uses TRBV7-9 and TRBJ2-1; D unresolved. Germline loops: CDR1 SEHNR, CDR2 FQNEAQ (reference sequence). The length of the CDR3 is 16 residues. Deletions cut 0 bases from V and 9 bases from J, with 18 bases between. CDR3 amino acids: CASSLAYASIGGEQFF. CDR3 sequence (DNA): TGTGCCAGCAGCTTAGCGTACGCCTCAATAGGCGGTGAGCAGTTCTTC.

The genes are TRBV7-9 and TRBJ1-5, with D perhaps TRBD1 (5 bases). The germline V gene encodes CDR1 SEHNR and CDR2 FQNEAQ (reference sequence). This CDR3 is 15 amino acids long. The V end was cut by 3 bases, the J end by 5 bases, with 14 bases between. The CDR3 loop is CASSFGQGLDQPQHF. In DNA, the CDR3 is TGTGCCAGCAGCTTCGGGCAGGGTTTGGATCAGCCCCAGCATTTT.

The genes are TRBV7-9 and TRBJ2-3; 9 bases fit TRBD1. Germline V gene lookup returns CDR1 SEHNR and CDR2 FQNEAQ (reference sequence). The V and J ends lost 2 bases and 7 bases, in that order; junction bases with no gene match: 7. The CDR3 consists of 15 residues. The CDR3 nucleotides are TGTGCCAGCAGCTTAACCACAGGGGGCGTGAATACGCAGTATTTT. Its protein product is CASSLTTGGVNTQYF.

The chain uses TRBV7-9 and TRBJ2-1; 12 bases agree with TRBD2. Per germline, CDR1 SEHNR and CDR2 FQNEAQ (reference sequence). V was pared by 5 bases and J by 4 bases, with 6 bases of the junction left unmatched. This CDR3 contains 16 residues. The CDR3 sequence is CASSLLAGGLYNEQFF. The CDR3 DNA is TGTGCCAGCAGCCTTCTAGCGGGGGGGCTATACAATGAGCAGTTCTTC.

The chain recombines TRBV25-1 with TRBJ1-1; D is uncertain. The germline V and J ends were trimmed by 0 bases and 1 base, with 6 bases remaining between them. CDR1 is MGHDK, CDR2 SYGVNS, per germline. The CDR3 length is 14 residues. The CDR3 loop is CASSEYKGNTEAFF. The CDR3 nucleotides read TGTGCCAGCAGTGAATATAAGGGGAACACTGAAGCTTTCTTT.

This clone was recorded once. The CDR3 DNA reads TGTGCCGGCGGGACGATCCGCACAGATACGCAGTATTTT. It is translated as CAGGTIRTDTQYF. This chain uses TRBV2 with TRBJ2-3, with a weak D call TRBD2 (6 bases). Germline CDR1 SNHLY, CDR2 FYNNEI. This CDR3 is built from 13 residues. V was trimmed by 11 bases and J by 1 base, leaving 13 bases between them.

CDR3 bases: TGTGCCAGCGCCTCTCGGAATCAGCCCCAGCATTTT. Translation gives CASASRNQPQHF. The chain links TRBV28 to TRBJ1-5; D remains ambiguous. This CDR3 spans 12 amino acids. Germline loops: CDR1 MDHEN, CDR2 SYDVKM. Deletions cut 8 bases from V and 4 bases from J, with 9 bases between.

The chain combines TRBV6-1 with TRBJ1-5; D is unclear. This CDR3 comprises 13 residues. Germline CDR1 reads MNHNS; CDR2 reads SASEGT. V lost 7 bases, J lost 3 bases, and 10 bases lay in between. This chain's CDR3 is CASTRYDNQPQHF. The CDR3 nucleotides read TGTGCCAGCACCCGGTATGACAATCAGCCCCAGCATTTT.

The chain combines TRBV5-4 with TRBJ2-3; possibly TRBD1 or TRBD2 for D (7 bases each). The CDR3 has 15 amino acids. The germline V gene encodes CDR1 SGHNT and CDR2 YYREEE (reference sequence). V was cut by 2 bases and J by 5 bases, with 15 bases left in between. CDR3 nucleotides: TGTGCCAGCAGCTTAGTTGGCAGGGGGGGAGATACGCAGTATTTT. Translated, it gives CASSLVGRGGDTQYF.

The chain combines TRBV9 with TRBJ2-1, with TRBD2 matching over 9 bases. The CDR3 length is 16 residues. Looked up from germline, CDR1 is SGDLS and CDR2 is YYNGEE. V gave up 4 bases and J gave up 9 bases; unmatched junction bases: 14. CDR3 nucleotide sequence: TGTGCCAGCAGCAGCTCCAGCGGGGGGTTCCACGGTGAGCAGTTCTTC. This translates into CASSSSSGGFHGEQFF.

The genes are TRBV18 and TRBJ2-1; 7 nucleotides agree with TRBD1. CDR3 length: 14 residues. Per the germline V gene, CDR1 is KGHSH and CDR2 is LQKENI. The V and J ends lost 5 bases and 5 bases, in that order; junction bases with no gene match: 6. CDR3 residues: CASSLRQGDNEQFF. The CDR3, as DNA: TGTGCCAGCTCATTACGACAGGGTGACAATGAGCAGTTCTTC. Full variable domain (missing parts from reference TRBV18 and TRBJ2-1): NAGVMQNPRHLVRRRGQEARLRCSPMKGHSHVYWYRQLPEEGLKFMVYLQKENIIDESGMPKERFSAEFPKEGPSILRIQQVVRGDSAAYFCASSLRQGDNEQFFGPGTRLTVL.

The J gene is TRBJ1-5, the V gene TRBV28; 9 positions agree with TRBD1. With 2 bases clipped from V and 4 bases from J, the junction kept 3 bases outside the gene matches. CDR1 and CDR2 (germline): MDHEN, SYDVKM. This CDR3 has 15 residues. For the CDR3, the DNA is TGTGCCAGCAGTTTAAGGACAGGGGTTAATCAGCCCCAGCATTTT. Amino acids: CASSLRTGVNQPQHF.

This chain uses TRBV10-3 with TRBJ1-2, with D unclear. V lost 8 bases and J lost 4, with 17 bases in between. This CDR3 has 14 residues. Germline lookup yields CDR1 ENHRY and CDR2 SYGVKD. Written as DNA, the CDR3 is TGTGCCATCCGTCCAAGAGCAGAAGGCTATGGCTACACCTTC. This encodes CAIRPRAEGYGYTF.

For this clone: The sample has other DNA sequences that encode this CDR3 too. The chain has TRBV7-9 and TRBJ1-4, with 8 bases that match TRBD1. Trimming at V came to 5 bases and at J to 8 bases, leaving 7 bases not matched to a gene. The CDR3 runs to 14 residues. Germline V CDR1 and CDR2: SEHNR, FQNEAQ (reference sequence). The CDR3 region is CASSLGQGREKLFF. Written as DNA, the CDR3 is TGTGCCAGCAGCCTCGGACAGGGAAGGGAAAAACTGTTTTTT.

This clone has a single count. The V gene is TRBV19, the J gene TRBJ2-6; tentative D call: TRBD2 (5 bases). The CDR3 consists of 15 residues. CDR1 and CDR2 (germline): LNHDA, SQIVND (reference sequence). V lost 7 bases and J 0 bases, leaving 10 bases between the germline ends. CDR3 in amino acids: CASIRRGSGANVLTF. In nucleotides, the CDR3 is TGTGCCAGTATACGACGGGGCTCTGGGGCCAACGTCCTGACTTTC.

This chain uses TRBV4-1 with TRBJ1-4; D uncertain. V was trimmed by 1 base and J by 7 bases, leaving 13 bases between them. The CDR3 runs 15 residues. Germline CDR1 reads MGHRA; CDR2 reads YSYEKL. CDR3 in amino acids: CASSQGERSFEKLFF. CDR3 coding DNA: TGCGCCAGCAGCCAAGGGGAACGGTCCTTTGAAAAACTGTTTTTT.

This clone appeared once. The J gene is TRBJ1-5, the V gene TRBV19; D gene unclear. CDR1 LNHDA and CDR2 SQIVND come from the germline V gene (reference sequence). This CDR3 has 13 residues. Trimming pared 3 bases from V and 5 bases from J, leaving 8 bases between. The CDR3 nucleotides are TGTGCCAGTAGTATTACGGAAGATCAGCCCCAGCATTTT. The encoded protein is CASSITEDQPQHF.

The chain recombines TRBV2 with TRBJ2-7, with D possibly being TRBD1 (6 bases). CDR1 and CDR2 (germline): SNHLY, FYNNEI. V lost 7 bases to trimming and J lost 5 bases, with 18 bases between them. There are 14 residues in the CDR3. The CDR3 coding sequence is TGTGCCAGCATGCTGGACAGATCCGGGAACGAGCAGTACTTC. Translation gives CASMLDRSGNEQYF.

Here the CDR3 reads CASSPAGAGGIKTQYF. The CDR3 DNA is TGTGCCAGCTCACCGGCCGGAGCGGGGGGGATAAAGACCCAGTACTTC. The rearrangement uses TRBV18 and TRBJ2-5; 10 nucleotides line up with TRBD2. The CDR3 runs 16 residues. CDR1 and CDR2 (germline): KGHSH, LQKENI. The J segment lost 6 bases and the V segment lost 3 bases, leaving 10 bases of the junction unmatched.

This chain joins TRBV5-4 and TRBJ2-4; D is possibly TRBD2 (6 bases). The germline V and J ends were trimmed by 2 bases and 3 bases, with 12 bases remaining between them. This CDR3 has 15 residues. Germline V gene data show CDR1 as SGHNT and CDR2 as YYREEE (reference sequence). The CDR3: CASSLGGDGKNIQYF. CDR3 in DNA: TGTGCCAGCAGCTTAGGAGGGGACGGCAAAAACATTCAGTACTTC.

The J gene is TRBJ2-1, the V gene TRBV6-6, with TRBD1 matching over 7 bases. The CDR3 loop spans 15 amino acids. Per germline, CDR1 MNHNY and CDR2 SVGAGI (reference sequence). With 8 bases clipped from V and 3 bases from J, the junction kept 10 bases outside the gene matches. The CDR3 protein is CASWGQGGHYNEQFF. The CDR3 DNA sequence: TGTGCCAGCTGGGGGCAAGGGGGCCACTACAATGAGCAGTTCTTC.

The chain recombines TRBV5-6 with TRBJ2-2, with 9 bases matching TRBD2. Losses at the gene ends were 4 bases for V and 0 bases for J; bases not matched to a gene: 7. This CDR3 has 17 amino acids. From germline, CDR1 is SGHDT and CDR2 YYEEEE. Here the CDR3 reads CASSPLSGGTNTGELFF. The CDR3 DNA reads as TGTGCCAGCAGCCCCCTTAGCGGGGGTACGAACACCGGGGAGCTGTTTTTT.

The CDR3 protein is CASSLDVGNSPLHF. CDR3 bases: TGTGCCAGCAGCTTAGATGTAGGAAATTCACCCCTCCACTTT. This chain connects TRBV7-8 to TRBJ1-6; D gene unclear. CDR3 length: 14 residues. Germline V gene data show CDR1 as SGHVS and CDR2 as FQNEAQ. V was clipped by 1 base and J by 7 bases, with 8 bases between them.

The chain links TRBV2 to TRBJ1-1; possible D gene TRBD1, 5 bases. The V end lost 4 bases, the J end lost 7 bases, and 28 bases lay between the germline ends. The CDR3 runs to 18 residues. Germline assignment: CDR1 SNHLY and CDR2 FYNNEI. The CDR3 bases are TGTGCCAGCAGTGGATGGGGGTGGGGCCGTAACCATTCCATTGAAGCTTTCTTT. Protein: CASSGWGWGRNHSIEAFF.

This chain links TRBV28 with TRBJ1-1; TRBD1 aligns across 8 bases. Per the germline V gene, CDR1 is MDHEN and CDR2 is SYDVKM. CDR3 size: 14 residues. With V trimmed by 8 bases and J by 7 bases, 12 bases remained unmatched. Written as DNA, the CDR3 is TGTGCCAGCGGCGGCCCGGGACAGGCAAATGAAGCTTTCTTT. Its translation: CASGGPGQANEAFF.

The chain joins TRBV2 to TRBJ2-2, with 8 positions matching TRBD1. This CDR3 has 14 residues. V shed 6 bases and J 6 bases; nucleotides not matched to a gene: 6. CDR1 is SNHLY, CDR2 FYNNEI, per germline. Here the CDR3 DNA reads TGTGCCAGCAGGGACAGGGAAAAAGCCGGGGAGCTGTTTTTT. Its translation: CASRDREKAGELFF.

The DNA for the CDR3 is TGTGCCAGCAGCTTAGTGGTGGGGGGGCCAGGAGATACGCAGTATTTT. It encodes CASSLVVGGPGDTQYF. The chain joins TRBV11-2 to TRBJ2-3; D is perhaps TRBD2 (7 bases). The V and J ends lost 1 base and 5 bases respectively, with 16 bases between them. Germline values: CDR1 SGHAT, CDR2 FQNNGV. The CDR3 totals 16 residues.

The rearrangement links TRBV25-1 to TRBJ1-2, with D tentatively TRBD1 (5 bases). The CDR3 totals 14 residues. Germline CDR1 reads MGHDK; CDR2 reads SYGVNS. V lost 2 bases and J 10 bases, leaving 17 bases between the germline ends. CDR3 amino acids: CASSETGTRNDYTF. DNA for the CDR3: TGTGCCAGCAGTGAAACCGGGACCCGGAATGACTACACCTTC.

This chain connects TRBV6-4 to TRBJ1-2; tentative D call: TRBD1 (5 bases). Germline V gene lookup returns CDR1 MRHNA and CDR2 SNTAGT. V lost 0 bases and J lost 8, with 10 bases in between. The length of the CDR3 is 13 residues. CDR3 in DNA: TGTGCCAGCAGTGACTCGCAGGGATTAGGCTACACCTTC. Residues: CASSDSQGLGYTF.

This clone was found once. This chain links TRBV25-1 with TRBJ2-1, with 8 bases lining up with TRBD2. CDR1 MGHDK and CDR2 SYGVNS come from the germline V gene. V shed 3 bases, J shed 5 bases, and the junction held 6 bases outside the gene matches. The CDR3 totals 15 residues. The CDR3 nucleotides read TGTGCCAGCAGTGATCCACCGGGACTAGACAATGAGCAGTTCTTC. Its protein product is CASSDPPGLDNEQFF.

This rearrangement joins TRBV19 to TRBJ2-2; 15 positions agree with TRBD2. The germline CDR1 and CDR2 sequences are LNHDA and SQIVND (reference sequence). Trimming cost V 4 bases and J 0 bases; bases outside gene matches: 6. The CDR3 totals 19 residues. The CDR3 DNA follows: TGTGCCAGTAGTAGAGGACTAGCGGGGGGGCCGTCGAACACCGGGGAGCTGTTTTTT. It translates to CASSRGLAGGPSNTGELFF. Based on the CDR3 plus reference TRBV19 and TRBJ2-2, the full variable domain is DGGITQSPKYLFRKEGQNVTLSCEQNLNHDAMYWYRQDPGQGLRLIYYSQIVNDFQKGDIAEGYSVSREKKESFPLTVTSAQKNPTAFYLCASSRGLAGGPSNTGELFFGEGSRLTVL.